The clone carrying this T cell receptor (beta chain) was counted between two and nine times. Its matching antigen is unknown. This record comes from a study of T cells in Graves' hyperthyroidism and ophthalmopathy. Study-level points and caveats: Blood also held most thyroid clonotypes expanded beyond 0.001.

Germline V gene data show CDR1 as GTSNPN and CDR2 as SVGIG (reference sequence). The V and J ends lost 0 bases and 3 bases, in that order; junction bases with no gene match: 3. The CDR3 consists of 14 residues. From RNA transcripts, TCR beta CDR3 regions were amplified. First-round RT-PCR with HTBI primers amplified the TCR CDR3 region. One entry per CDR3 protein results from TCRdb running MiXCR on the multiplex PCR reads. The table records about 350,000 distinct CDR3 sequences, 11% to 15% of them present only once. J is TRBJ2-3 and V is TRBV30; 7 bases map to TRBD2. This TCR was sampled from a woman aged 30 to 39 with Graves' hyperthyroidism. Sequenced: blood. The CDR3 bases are TGTGCCTGGAGTGTGACTAGCTCTACAGATACGCAGTATTTT. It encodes CAWSVTSSTDTQYF.